This TCR beta chain was identified during a study of shared clonotypes between healthy human individuals. CD45RO negativity and positive selection for CCR7 defined naive CD8 cells, a population that excluded terminally differentiated effector memory CD45RA+ cells. None of the donors, who were healthy HIV-negative adults, had recently had acute infections or vaccinations. The table came from immunoSEQ multiplex PCR; TCRdb's copy has only in-frame clones and leaves some out. The sample yields about 2 million clones, about 95% seen once. This CDR3 comprises 14 residues. V lost 3 bases, J lost 0 bases, and 8 bases lay in between. CDR1 ENHRY and CDR2 SYGVKD come from the germline V gene.

The sequencing sample was made of naive CD8+ T cells sorted from blood. The chain uses TRBV10-3 and TRBJ2-5; perhaps TRBD1 as D (6 bases). The sequence was obtained from a man aged 18 to 35 in good health. CDR3 sequence: CAISEGQHQETQYF. DNA of the CDR3: TGTGCCATCAGTGAAGGACAGCACCAAGAGACCCAGTACTTC.